This T cell receptor beta chain was sequenced during a study of cytomegalovirus exposure and HLA in healthy donors. Overall study: Unique TCR beta sequences numbering about 100 million came from around 180 million T cells in an earlier analysis. Overall study findings and caveats: DRB1 had the most TCR associations and HLA-C the fewest, a later analysis found, with rates varying by HLA locus. Accurate prediction of most subjects' HLA-A and HLA-B alleles from TCR beta sequences was reported. No immune exposure information besides CMV serostatus was available.

To note about this clone: Its antigen is as yet unknown.

The CDR3 sequence is 16 residues long. Germline values: CDR1 SNHLY, CDR2 FYNNEI. The junction had 5 bases not matched to a gene; V was cut back by 4 bases and J by 1 base. Researchers ran the PCR with 60 Vbeta and 13 Jbeta primers. Profiled with immunoSEQ multiplex PCR; TCRdb holds only in-frame clones, not every one. The data hold roughly 120,000 clones, with approximately 84% observed a single time. This chain uses TRBV2 with TRBJ2-4; 9 bases fit TRBD1. The receptor was isolated from a man aged 40-55 years in good health and CMV-seronegative. Sequencing was performed on PBMCs. In DNA form, the CDR3 reads TGTGCCAGCAGTGGTGTGACAGGGGGTGCCAAAAACATTCAGTACTTC. This codes for CASSGVTGGAKNIQYF.